This T cell receptor (beta chain) was retrieved from a study of T-cell reconstitution after alpha-beta-depleted transplantation in children. This CDR3 has 13 amino acids. Trimming removed 3 bases at V and 5 bases at J, with 14 bases between. Germline loops: CDR1 DFQATT, CDR2 SNEGSKA (reference sequence). The TCRbeta library was prepared with unique molecular identifiers. TCRdb reanalysed the PCR reads using MiXCR and keeps one entry per CDR3 protein. The sample carries 400,000 to 500,000 distinct CDR3 sequences, 9.5% to 13% recorded once. The source of this sequence is a human donor who donated a stem cell graft to a child with acute myeloid leukemia. V is TRBV20-1 and J is TRBJ2-7; tentatively, D is TRBD1 (6 bases). Source: PBMCs from the stem cell graft donor, taken from the stem cell graft. The chain's CDR3 is CSASHTGSHEQYV. As DNA, the CDR3 is TGCAGTGCTAGTCATACAGGGTCCCACGAGCAGTACGTC.